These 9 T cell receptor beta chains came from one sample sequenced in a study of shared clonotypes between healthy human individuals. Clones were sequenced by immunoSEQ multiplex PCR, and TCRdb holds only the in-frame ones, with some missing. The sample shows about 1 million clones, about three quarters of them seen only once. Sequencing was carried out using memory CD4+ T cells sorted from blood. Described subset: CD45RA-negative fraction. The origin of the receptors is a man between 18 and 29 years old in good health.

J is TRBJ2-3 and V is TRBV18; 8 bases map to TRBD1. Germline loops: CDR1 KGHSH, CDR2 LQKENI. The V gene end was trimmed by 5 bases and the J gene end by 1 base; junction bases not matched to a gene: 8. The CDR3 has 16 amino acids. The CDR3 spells CASSARTGSGTDTQYF. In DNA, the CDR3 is TGTGCCAGCTCAGCTAGGACAGGGAGTGGCACAGATACGCAGTATTTT.

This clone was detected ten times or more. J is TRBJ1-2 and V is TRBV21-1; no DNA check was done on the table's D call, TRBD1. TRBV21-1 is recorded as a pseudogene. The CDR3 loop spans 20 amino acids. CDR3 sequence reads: CASSNPAFSCRGQRNYGYTF. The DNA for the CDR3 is TGTGCCAGCAGCAACCCCGCGTTTAGTTGTAGAGGACAGAGAAACTATGGCTACACCTTC.

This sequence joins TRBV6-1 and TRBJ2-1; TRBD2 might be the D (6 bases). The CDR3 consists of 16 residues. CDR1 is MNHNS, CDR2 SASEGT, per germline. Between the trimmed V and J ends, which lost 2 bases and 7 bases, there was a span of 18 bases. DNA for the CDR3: TGTGCCAGCAGTGAAATGCCCTCCGGGAGTAGAAATGAGCAGTTCTTC. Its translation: CASSEMPSGSRNEQFF.

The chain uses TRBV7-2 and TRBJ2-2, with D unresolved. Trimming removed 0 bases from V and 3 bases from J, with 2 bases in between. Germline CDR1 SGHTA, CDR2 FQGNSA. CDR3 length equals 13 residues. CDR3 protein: CASSLAHTGELFF. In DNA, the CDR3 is TGTGCCAGCAGCTTAGCGCACACCGGGGAGCTGTTTTTT.

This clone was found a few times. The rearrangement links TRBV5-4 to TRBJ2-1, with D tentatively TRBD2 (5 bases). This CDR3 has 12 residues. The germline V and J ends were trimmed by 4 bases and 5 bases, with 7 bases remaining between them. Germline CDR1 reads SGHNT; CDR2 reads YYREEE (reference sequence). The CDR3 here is CASSKRDNEQFF. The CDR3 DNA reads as TGTGCCAGCAGCAAGAGGGACAATGAGCAGTTCTTC.

Here the CDR3 DNA reads TGTGCCAGCAGGGGCGGGGGATTGGAGACCCAGTACTTC. This codes for CASRGGGLETQYF. This chain joins TRBV28 and TRBJ2-5; the match to TRBD2 covers 7 bases. CDR3 length: 13 amino acids. Germline values: CDR1 MDHEN, CDR2 SYDVKM. Germline trimming cut 6 bases from V and 5 bases from J; bases unmatched to any gene: 6.

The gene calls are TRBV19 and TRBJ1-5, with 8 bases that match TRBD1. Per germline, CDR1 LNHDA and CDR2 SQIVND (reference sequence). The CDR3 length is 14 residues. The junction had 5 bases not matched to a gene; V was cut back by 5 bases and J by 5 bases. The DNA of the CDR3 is TGTGCCAGTAGTGCCGACAGGGGCTATCAGCCCCAGCATTTT. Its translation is CASSADRGYQPQHF.

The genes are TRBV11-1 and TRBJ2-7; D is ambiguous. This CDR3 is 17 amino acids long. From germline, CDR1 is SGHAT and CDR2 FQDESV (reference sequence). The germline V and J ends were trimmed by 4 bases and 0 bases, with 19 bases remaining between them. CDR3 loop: CASSSTSWGIGSYEQYF. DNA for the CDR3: TGTGCCAGCAGCTCGACGTCCTGGGGAATAGGCTCCTACGAGCAGTACTTC.

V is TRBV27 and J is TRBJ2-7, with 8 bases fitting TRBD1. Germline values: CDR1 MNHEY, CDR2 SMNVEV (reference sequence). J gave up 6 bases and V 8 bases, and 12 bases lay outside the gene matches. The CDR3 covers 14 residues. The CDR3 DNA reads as TGTGCCAGCCCCATTATGGGACAGGCCTGCGAGCAGTACTTC. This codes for CASPIMGQACEQYF.